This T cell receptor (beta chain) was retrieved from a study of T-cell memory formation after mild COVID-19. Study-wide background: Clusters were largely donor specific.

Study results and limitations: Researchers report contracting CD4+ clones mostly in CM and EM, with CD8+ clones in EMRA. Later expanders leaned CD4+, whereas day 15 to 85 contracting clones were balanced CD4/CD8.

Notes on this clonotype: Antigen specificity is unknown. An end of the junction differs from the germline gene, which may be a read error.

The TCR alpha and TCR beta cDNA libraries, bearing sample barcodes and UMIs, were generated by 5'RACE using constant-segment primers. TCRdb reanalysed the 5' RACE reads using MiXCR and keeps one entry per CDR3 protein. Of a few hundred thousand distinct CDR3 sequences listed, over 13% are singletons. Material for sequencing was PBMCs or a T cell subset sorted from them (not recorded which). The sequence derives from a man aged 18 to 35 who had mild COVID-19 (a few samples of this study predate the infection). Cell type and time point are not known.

The CDR3 coding sequence is TGTGCCAGCAGCTTAAGGGGGGGGCTAGTCACATATACGCAGTATTTT. Its translation: CASSLRGGLVTYTQYF. The J gene is TRBJ2-3, the V gene TRBV7-9; TRBD2 is a possible D gene (7 bases). Germline V gives CDR1 SEHNR, CDR2 FQNEAQ (reference sequence). This CDR3 is built from 16 residues.